Listed below are T cell receptor beta chains from one sample, sequenced in a study of tumor-infiltrating lymphocytes in primary liver carcinoma. TCRdb re-analysed the multiplex PCR reads in MiXCR, keeping a single row per CDR3 protein. Of around 330,000 distinct CDR3 sequences listed, roughly 60% are singletons. The sequenced sample consisted of peripheral blood. All receptors derive from a man aged 40-50 years with primary liver carcinoma and hepatitis B virus infection. Each CDR3 is given with its conserved first and last residue. The D gene is left open where the match is weak. Rows may omit the clone size; those that give it use once, few, many or a size class.

TRBV5-1,16,-,-,TRBJ2-1,CASSLGSGPSPNEQFF,TGCGCCAGCAGCTTGGGCAGCGGACCTAGCCCAAATGAGCAGTTCTTC
TRBV5-1,13,-,few,TRBJ2-2,CASREGNTGELFF,TGCGCCAGCAGAGAGGGAAACACCGGGGAGCTGTTTTTT
TRBV29-1,16,-,once,TRBJ2-7,CSAMTTGTGTPCEQYF,TGCAGCGCCATGACAACTGGGACCGGCACTCCTTGCGAGCAGTACTTC
TRBV29-1,13,-,-,TRBJ2-5,CSVEGRPVETQYF,TGCAGCGTTGAGGGCAGGCCCGTAGAGACCCAGTACTTC
TRBV12-3/TRBV12-4,15,-,many,TRBJ1-1,CASSLGGALGTEAFF,TGTGCCAGCAGTTTGGGTGGGGCGCTTGGCACTGAAGCTTTCTTT
TRBV30,13,-,-,TRBJ1-3,CAWARGEWNTTYF,TGTGCCTGGGCGAGGGGGGAATGGAACACTACATATTTT
TRBV7-8,13,-,-,TRBJ2-5,CASSARQQGTQYF,TGTGCCAGCAGCGCGCGACAGCAAGGGACGCAGTACTTC
TRBV29-1,14,TRBD2,-,TRBJ2-1,CSTATSGAYSEQFF,TGCAGCACTGCTACTAGCGGAGCTTACAGTGAGCAGTTCTTC
TRBV29-1,13,-,-,TRBJ2-1,CSARQRTYNEQFF,TGCAGTGCCAGACAGAGAACATACAATGAGCAGTTCTTC
TRBV4-3,14,TRBD1,-,TRBJ2-1,CASSQDRLHNEQFF,TGCGCCAGCAGCCAGGACAGGTTACACAATGAGCAGTTCTTC
TRBV28,14,TRBD2,-,TRBJ2-3,CARSLGGGTDTQYF,TGTGCCAGGAGTTTGGGGGGGGGCACAGATACGCAGTATTTT
TRBV7-9,14,-,-,TRBJ2-7,CASSARAGVNEQYF,TGTGCCAGCAGCGCCCGGGCAGGGGTGAACGAGCAGTACTTC
TRBV30,8,-,many,TRBJ1-1,CAWGTAFF,TGTGCTTGGGGGACGGCTTTCTTT
TRBV28,13,-,-,TRBJ2-3,CASSFMEGDTQYF,TGTGCCAGCAGTTTCATGGAGGGAGATACGCAGTATTTT
TRBV5-4,16,TRBD2,many,TRBJ2-1,CASSPGGAGGHNEQFF,TGTGCCAGCAGCCCTGGGGGGGCGGGAGGACACAATGAGCAGTTCTTC
TRBV11-2,14,-,-,TRBJ1-5,CASRSDGSNQPQHF,TGTGCCAGCAGATCAGACGGAAGCAATCAGCCCCAGCATTTT
TRBV29-1,12,TRBD1,many,TRBJ2-1,CSVDDRGNEQFF,TGCAGCGTTGATGACAGGGGGAATGAGCAGTTCTTC
TRBV2,14,-,-,TRBJ1-1,CASSNSRVNTEAFF,TGTGCCAGCAGTAATAGCCGGGTGAACACTGAAGCTTTCTTT
TRBV28,15,TRBD1,-,TRBJ2-1,CASDLGQGATDEQFF,TGTGCCAGCGACTTGGGACAGGGGGCGACCGATGAGCAGTTCTTC
TRBV9,15,TRBD2,-,TRBJ2-1,CASSAGRAEYNEQFF,TGTGCCAGCAGCGCTGGGAGGGCCGAGTACAATGAGCAGTTCTTC
TRBV20-1,13,-,-,TRBJ2-1,CSALPRGGGEQFF,TGCAGTGCTCTCCCCAGGGGGGGCGGTGAGCAGTTCTTC
TRBV12-3/TRBV12-4,17,TRBD2,-,TRBJ2-1,CVSTRTSGSSSYNEQFF,TGTGTCAGCACTAGGACTAGCGGGAGTAGCTCCTACAATGAGCAGTTCTTC
TRBV11-1,15,TRBD2,-,TRBJ2-1,CDSSSGLAGVNEQFF,TGTGACAGCAGCTCGGGACTAGCGGGAGTTAATGAGCAGTTCTTC
TRBV5-6,13,-,few,TRBJ1-1,CASSGSLNTEAFF,TGTGCCAGCAGCGGCAGTCTAAACACTGAAGCTTTCTTT
TRBV30,11,-,once,TRBJ2-5,CAWTAVETQYF,TGTGCCTGGACAGCCGTAGAGACCCAGTACTTC
TRBV6-5,15,-,few,TRBJ2-3,CASSYGVGSTDTQYF,TGTGCCAGCAGTTACGGCGTTGGGAGCACAGATACGCAGTATTTT
TRBV30,13,-,-,TRBJ2-5,CSYGLAPQETQYF,TGTTCCTATGGGCTAGCGCCCCAAGAGACCCAGTACTTC
TRBV4-2,17,TRBD2,-,TRBJ2-3,CASSLWQGSGAGDTQYF,TGTGCCAGCAGCCTCTGGCAGGGTAGCGGAGCGGGAGATACACAGTATTTT
TRBV7-9,16,TRBD1,few,TRBJ1-2,CASSETRDRVDYGYTF,TGTGCCAGCAGCGAGACCCGGGACAGGGTTGACTATGGCTACACCTTC
TRBV29-1,12,-,many,TRBJ2-5,CSERRGGETQYF,TGCAGTGAAAGAAGGGGCGGCGAGACCCAGTACTTC
TRBV5-1,17,TRBD2,-,TRBJ2-3,CASSLGSGGLVADTQYF,TGCGCCAGCAGCTTGGGGTCTGGGGGACTAGTTGCAGATACGCAGTATTTT
TRBV5-5,15,-,many,TRBJ2-7,CASSFALNSWDEQYF,TGTGCCAGCAGCTTCGCATTGAACTCATGGGACGAGCAGTACTTC
TRBV19,15,TRBD2,-,TRBJ2-1,CASSMGLAGGNEQFF,TGTGCCAGTAGTATGGGCCTAGCGGGTGGAAATGAGCAGTTCTTC
TRBV6-1,14,-,medium-sized,TRBJ2-5,CASSNSGTKETQYF,TGTGCCAGCAGTAATTCCGGGACAAAAGAGACCCAGTACTTC
TRBV14,15,-,-,TRBJ2-3,CTSSQGGLRGGTQYF,TGTACCAGCAGCCAAGGTGGACTACGAGGGGGTACGCAGTATTTT
TRBV12-3/TRBV12-4,14,TRBD1,many,TRBJ1-5,CASSLDRAGQPQHF,TGTGCCAGCAGTCTGGACAGGGCCGGGCAGCCCCAGCATTTT
TRBV6-1,18,-,many,TRBJ1-4,CASSASDGPIGTNEKLFF,TGTGCCAGCAGTGCCTCAGACGGACCGATCGGGACTAATGAAAAACTGTTTTTT
TRBV28,14,TRBD1,-,TRBJ1-1,CASSSGGLITEAFF,TGTGCCAGCAGTTCAGGGGGCCTGATCACTGAAGCTTTCTTT
TRBV1,22,-,-,TRBJ2-4,CTSSQESPGLAGVFIAKNIQYF,TGCACCAGCAGCCAAGAGTCCCCGGGACTAGCGGGAGTGTTTATAGCCAAAAACATTCAGTACTTC
TRBV5-1,15,-,few,TRBJ2-7,CASSLASATTYEQYF,TGCGCCAGCAGCTTGGCCTCGGCCACTACCTACGAGCAGTACTTC
TRBV5-1,14,-,-,TRBJ2-5,CASSMLAGGETQYF,TGCGCCAGCAGCATGTTGGCAGGGGGGGAGACCCAGTACTTC
TRBV12-3/TRBV12-4,15,-,-,TRBJ1-2,CASSLGTSPSDGHTF,TGTGCCAGCAGTCTAGGGACAAGTCCTTCGGATGGCCACACCTTC